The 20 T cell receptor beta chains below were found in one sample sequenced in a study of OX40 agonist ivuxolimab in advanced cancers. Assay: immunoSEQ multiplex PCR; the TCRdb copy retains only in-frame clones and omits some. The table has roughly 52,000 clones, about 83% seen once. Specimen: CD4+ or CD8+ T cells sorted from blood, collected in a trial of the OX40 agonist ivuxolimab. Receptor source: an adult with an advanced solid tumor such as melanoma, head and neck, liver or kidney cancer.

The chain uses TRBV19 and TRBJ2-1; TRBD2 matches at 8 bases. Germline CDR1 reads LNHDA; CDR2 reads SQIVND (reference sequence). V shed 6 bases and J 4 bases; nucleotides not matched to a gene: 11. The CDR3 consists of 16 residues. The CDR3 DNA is TGTGCCAGTAGCCGGGGGGGTCTAGCAGATTACAATGAGCAGTTCTTC. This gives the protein CASSRGGLADYNEQFF.

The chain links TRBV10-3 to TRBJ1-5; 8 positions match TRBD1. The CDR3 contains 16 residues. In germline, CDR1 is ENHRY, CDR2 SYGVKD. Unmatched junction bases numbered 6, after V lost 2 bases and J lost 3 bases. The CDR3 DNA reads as TGTGCCATCAGTGAGCGGCCGGGACAGGACAATCAGCCCCAGCATTTT. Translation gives CAISERPGQDNQPQHF.

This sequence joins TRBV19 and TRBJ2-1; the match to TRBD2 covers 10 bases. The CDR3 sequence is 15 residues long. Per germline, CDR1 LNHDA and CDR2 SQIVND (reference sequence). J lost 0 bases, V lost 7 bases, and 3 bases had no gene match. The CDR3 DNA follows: TGTGCCAGTACGAAGCGGGAGGGCTCCTACAATGAGCAGTTCTTC. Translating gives CASTKREGSYNEQFF. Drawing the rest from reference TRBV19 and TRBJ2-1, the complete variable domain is DGGITQSPKYLFRKEGQNVTLSCEQNLNHDAMYWYRQDPGQGLRLIYYSQIVNDFQKGDIAEGYSVSREKKESFPLTVTSAQKNPTAFYLCASTKREGSYNEQFFGPGTRLTVL.

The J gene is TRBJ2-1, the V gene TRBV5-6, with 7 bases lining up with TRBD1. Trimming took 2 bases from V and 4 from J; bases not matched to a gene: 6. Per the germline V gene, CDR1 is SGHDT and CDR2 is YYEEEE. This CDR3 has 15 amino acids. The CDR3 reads CASSFGTAIYNEQFF. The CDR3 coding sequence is TGTGCCAGCAGCTTCGGGACAGCGATATACAATGAGCAGTTCTTC.

This chain's CDR3 is CASSEVGSYGYTF. CDR3 nucleotide sequence: TGTGCCAGCAGTGAAGTCGGTAGCTATGGCTACACCTTC. The chain couples TRBV6-1 to TRBJ1-2; D not resolved. The V gene lost 1 base and the J gene lost 4 bases, with 7 bases spanning the gap. The CDR3 has 13 amino acids. From germline, CDR1 is MNHNS and CDR2 SASEGT.

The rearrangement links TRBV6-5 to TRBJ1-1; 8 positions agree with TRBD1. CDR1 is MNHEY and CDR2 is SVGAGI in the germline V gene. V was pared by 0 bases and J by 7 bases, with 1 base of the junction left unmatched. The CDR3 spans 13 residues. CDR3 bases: TGTGCCAGCAGTTACTCTGGACAGGGTGAAGCTTTCTTT. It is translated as CASSYSGQGEAFF.

The CDR3 DNA reads TGTGCCAGCAAGGGGAGATCCTACGAGCAGTACTTC. Translation gives CASKGRSYEQYF. V gene TRBV11-2 combines with J gene TRBJ2-5; D may correspond to TRBD1 or TRBD2 (5 bases each). The J call may be in error: the DNA end matches TRBJ2-7 better. The CDR3 has 12 amino acids. CDR1 and CDR2 from the germline V gene are SGHAT and FQNNGV.

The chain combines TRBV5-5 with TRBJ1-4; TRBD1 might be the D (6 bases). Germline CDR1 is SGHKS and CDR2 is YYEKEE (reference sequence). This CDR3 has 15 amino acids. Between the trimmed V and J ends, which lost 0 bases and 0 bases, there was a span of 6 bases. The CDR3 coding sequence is TGTGCCAGCAGCTTGGAGGGGGCAACTAATGAAAAACTGTTTTTT. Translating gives CASSLEGATNEKLFF.

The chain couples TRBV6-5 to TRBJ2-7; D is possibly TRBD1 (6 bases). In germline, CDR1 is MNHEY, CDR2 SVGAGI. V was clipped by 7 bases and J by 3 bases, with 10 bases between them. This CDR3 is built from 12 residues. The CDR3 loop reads CASMTGIYEQYF. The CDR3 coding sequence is TGTGCCAGCATGACAGGTATCTACGAGCAGTACTTC.

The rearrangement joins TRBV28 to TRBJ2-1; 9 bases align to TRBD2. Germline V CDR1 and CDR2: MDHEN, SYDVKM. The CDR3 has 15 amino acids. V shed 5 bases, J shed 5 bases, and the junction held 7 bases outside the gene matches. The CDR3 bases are TGTGCCAGCAGTGTAGCGGGAGAAGTCGACAATGAGCAGTTCTTC. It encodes CASSVAGEVDNEQFF.

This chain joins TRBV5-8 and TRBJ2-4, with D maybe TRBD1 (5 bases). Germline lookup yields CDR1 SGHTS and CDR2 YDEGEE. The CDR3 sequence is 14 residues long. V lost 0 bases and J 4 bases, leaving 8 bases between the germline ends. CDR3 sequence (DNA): TGTGCCAGCAGCTTGGGGGCAGGGAAAAACATTCAGTACTTC. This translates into CASSLGAGKNIQYF.

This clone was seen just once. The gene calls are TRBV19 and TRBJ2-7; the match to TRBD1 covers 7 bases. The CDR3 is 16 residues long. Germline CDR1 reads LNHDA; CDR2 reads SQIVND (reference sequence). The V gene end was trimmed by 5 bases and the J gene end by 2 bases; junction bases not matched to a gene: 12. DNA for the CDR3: TGTGCCAGTAGTCCGAACCCGGGACAGCCGCCCTACGAGCAGTACTTC. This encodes CASSPNPGQPPYEQYF.

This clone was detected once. CDR3 sequence reads: CASSLDQGPTYGYTF. CDR3 DNA: TGTGCCAGCAGCTTAGATCAGGGGCCCACATATGGCTACACCTTC. The chain links TRBV11-2 to TRBJ1-2, with TRBD1 as a possible D gene (6 bases). The V end was cut by 0 bases, the J end by 5 bases, with 13 bases between. The germline V gene encodes CDR1 SGHAT and CDR2 FQNNGV. The CDR3 spans 15 residues. Filled out from reference TRBV11-2 and TRBJ1-2, the complete variable domain reads EAGVAQSPRYKIIEKRQSVAFWCNPISGHATLYWYQQILGQGPKLLIQFQNNGVVDDSQLPKDRFSAERLKGVDSTLKIQPAKLEDSAVYLCASSLDQGPTYGYTFGSGTRLTVV.

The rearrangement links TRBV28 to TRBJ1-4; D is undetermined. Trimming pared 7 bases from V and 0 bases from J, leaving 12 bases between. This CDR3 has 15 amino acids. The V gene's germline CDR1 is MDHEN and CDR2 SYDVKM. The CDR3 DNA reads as TGTGCCAGCAACCGCCCCACAGCAACTAATGAAAAACTGTTTTTT. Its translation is CASNRPTATNEKLFF.

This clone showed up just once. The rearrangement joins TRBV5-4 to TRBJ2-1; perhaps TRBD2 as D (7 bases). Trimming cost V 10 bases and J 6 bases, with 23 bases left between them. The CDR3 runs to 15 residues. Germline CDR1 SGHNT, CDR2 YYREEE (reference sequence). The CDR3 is CASRGGGAIGNEQFF. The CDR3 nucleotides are TGTGCCTCTAGAGGGGGGGGCGCAATCGGCAATGAGCAGTTCTTC.

Here the CDR3 DNA reads TGTGCCAGCAGCTTGCCTACGGGACAGGGGTCCTACGAGCAGTACTTC. The encoded protein is CASSLPTGQGSYEQYF. J is TRBJ2-7 and V is TRBV5-4; TRBD1 aligns across 10 bases. The CDR3 extends over 16 amino acids. Per the germline V gene, CDR1 is SGHNT and CDR2 is YYREEE (reference sequence). With V trimmed by 1 base and J by 1 base, 5 bases remained unmatched.

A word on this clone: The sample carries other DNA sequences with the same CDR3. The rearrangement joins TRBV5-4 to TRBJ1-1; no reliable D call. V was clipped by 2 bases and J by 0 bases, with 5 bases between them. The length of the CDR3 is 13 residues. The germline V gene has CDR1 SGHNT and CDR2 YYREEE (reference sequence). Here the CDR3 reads CASSLGLNTEAFF. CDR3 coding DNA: TGTGCCAGCAGCTTAGGACTGAACACTGAAGCTTTCTTT.

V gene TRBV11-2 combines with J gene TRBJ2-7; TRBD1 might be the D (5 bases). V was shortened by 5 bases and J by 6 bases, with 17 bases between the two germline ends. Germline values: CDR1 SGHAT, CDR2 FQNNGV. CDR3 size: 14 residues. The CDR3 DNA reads TGTGCCAGCAGCCCAGGACACCCCTCCGGCGAGCAGTACTTC. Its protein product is CASSPGHPSGEQYF. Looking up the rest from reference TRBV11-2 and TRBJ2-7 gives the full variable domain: EAGVAQSPRYKIIEKRQSVAFWCNPISGHATLYWYQQILGQGPKLLIQFQNNGVVDDSQLPKDRFSAERLKGVDSTLKIQPAKLEDSAVYLCASSPGHPSGEQYFGPGTRLTVT.

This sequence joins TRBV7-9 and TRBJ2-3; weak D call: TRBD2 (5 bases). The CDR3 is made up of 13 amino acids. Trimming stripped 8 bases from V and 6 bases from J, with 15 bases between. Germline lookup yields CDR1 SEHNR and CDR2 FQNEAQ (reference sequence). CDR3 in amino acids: CASVSAGGDTQYF. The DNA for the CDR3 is TGTGCCAGCGTATCGGCTGGCGGGGATACGCAGTATTTT. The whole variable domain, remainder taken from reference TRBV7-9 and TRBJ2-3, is DTGVSQNPRHKITKRGQNVTFRCDPISEHNRLYWYRQTLGQGPEFLTYFQNEAQLEKSRLLSDRFSAERPKGSFSTLEIQRTEQGDSAMYLCASVSAGGDTQYFGPGTRLTVL.

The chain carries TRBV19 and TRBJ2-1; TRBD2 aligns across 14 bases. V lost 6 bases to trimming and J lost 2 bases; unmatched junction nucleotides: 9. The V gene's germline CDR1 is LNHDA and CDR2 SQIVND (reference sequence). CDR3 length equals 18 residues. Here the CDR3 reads CASRKRTSGRTAYNEQFF. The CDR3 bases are TGTGCCAGTAGGAAACGGACTAGCGGGAGGACCGCCTACAATGAGCAGTTCTTC.